The 29 T cell receptor beta chains below were found in one sample sequenced in a study of B cell selection in AIRE deficiency. Using immunoSEQ multiplex PCR, the repertoire was profiled, and TCRdb retains in-frame clones only, with some absent. The sample records 20,000 to 25,000 clones, around 97% being singletons. Conventional CD4 T cells were sorted as CD4+CD127+ cells. The sequencing input was conventional CD4+ T cells sorted from PBMCs. These receptors were collected from a human donor with AIRE deficiency.

The gene calls are TRBV7-2 and TRBJ1-5, with TRBD1 matching over 8 bases. The CDR3 extends over 16 amino acids. Germline V CDR1 and CDR2: SGHTA, FQGNSA. With V trimmed by 5 bases and J by 3 bases, 9 bases remained unmatched. This chain's CDR3 is CASSRWGTGSNQPQHF. The CDR3 DNA follows: TGTGCCAGCAGCCGTTGGGGGACAGGTTCCAATCAGCCCCAGCATTTT.

The chain is built from TRBV7-9 and TRBJ2-3; 9 bases are a match to TRBD2. The CDR3 totals 15 residues. V trimming: 2 bases; J trimming: 5 bases; junction bases outside the gene matches: 5. Per germline, CDR1 SEHNR and CDR2 FQNEAQ (reference sequence). In DNA, the CDR3 is TGTGCCAGCAGCTTAAGGGGACTAGCAGGAGATACGCAGTATTTT. Translation: CASSLRGLAGDTQYF.

The chain employs TRBV2 and TRBJ2-7, with a weak D call TRBD2 (5 bases). Trimming shortened V by 6 bases and J by 3 bases, and 9 bases separated the two germline ends. Germline V gene data show CDR1 as SNHLY and CDR2 as FYNNEI. This CDR3 region has 12 residues. For the CDR3, the DNA is TGTGCCAGCAGGACCGACTACTACGAGCAGTACTTC. Translating gives CASRTDYYEQYF.

This rearrangement joins TRBV27 to TRBJ1-1; D ambiguous. CDR1 is MNHEY and CDR2 is SMNVEV in the germline V gene (reference sequence). Trimming cost V 7 bases and J 4 bases, with 13 bases left between them. The CDR3 runs 13 residues. CDR3 nucleotide sequence: TGTGCCAGCACCCGCCGGATGGGCACTGAAGCTTTCTTT. This translates into CASTRRMGTEAFF.

The V gene is TRBV7-9, the J gene TRBJ2-1, with 12 bases identical to TRBD2. The CDR3 totals 14 residues. Germline V CDR1 and CDR2: SEHNR, FQNEAQ (reference sequence). V lost 3 bases, J lost 9 bases, and 3 bases stayed unmatched. CDR3 in DNA: TGTGCCAGCAGCTTGACTAGCGGGAGCATTGAGCAGTTCTTC. This sequence encodes CASSLTSGSIEQFF.

The rearrangement uses TRBV11-3 and TRBJ2-3; D uncertain. This CDR3 spans 14 amino acids. V lost 3 bases and J lost 5, with 12 bases in between. Germline V gene sequence: CDR1 SGHNT, CDR2 YENEEA. In nucleotides, the CDR3 is TGTGCCAGCAGCTTTAGTCGGTGGGGAGATACGCAGTATTTT. Protein sequence: CASSFSRWGDTQYF.

V is TRBV5-1 and J is TRBJ1-4; D unresolved. V was pared by 4 bases and J by 1 base, with 14 bases between. In germline, CDR1 is SGHRS, CDR2 YFSETQ. This CDR3 contains 16 residues. The CDR3 reads CASSPQPSGTNEKLFF. The CDR3 region has the DNA TGCGCCAGCAGCCCCCAGCCGTCCGGAACTAATGAAAAACTGTTTTTT.

The chain carries TRBV5-1 and TRBJ2-5; 14 nucleotides line up with TRBD2. Looked up from germline, CDR1 is SGHRS and CDR2 is YFSETQ. The length of the CDR3 is 16 residues. With V trimmed by 4 bases and J by 5 bases, 7 bases remained unmatched. The CDR3 region is CASSLGLAGAQETQYF. In nucleotides, the CDR3 is TGCGCCAGCAGCCTGGGACTAGCGGGAGCTCAGGAGACCCAGTACTTC.

The chain employs TRBV9 and TRBJ2-6; TRBD1 or TRBD2 may be the D gene (5 bases each). The CDR3 has 17 amino acids. Between the trimmed V and J ends, which lost 0 bases and 0 bases, there was a span of 10 bases. The germline CDR1 and CDR2 sequences are SGDLS and YYNGEE. In DNA form, the CDR3 reads TGTGCCAGCAGCGTAGGATGGGGGTCCTCTGGGGCCAACGTCCTGACTTTC. It specifies CASSVGWGSSGANVLTF. The variable domain in full, with the rest retrieved from reference TRBV9 and TRBJ2-6, is DSGVTQTPKHLITATGQRVTLRCSPRSGDLSVYWYQQSLDQGLQFLIQYYNGEERAKGNILERFSAQQFPDLHSELNLSSLELGDSALYFCASSVGWGSSGANVLTFGAGSRLTVL.

The genes are TRBV4-2 and TRBJ1-5, with D hard to call. The germline V and J ends were trimmed by 5 bases and 0 bases, with 5 bases remaining between them. The CDR3 contains 13 residues. Germline lookup yields CDR1 LGHNA and CDR2 YNFKEQ. CDR3 DNA: TGTGCCAGCAGCTCCTATAGCAATCAGCCCCAGCATTTT. Its protein is CASSSYSNQPQHF.

The rearrangement uses TRBV27 and TRBJ1-5; D is perhaps TRBD1 (5 bases). CDR1 MNHEY and CDR2 SMNVEV come from the germline V gene (reference sequence). This CDR3 contains 13 residues. The V and J ends lost 5 bases and 5 bases respectively, with 10 bases between them. The CDR3 DNA is TGTGCCAGCAGTCTAATCAGGGATCAGCCCCAGCATTTT. Residues: CASSLIRDQPQHF.

The V gene is TRBV14, the J gene TRBJ2-1; TRBD2 matches at 7 bases. This CDR3 contains 13 residues. Germline values: CDR1 SGHDN, CDR2 FVKESK. Trimming cost V 4 bases and J 9 bases; bases outside gene matches: 6. The DNA for the CDR3 is TGTGCCAGCAGCCCTCAGAGGGAGGGTGAGCAGTTCTTC. It yields the protein CASSPQREGEQFF.

The chain couples TRBV30 to TRBJ1-5; TRBD1 aligns across 7 bases. Germline CDR1 and CDR2: GTSNPN and SVGIG (reference sequence). V shed 1 base, J shed 4 bases, and the junction held 1 base outside the gene matches. This CDR3 spans 13 amino acids. As DNA, the CDR3 is TGTGCCTGGAGTGGGACAGGAAATCAGCCCCAGCATTTT. Amino acids: CAWSGTGNQPQHF.

J is TRBJ1-2 and V is TRBV11-3; 7 bases are shared with TRBD1. Trimming took 5 bases from V and 2 from J; bases not matched to a gene: 2. The CDR3 spans 13 residues. From germline, CDR1 is SGHNT and CDR2 YENEEA. The CDR3 sequence: CASSEQGNYGYTF. The CDR3 region has the DNA TGTGCCAGCAGCGAACAGGGGAACTATGGCTACACCTTC.

CDR3 residues: CASSVGGSGGETQYF. CDR3 bases: TGTGCCAGCAGCGTAGGCGGTAGCGGGGGGGAGACCCAGTACTTC. The chain carries TRBV9 and TRBJ2-5; TRBD2 matches 10 bases. Germline CDR1 and CDR2: SGDLS and YYNGEE. This CDR3 comprises 15 residues. After removal of 0 bases from V and 5 bases from J, the junction contained 4 bases not matched to a gene.

The rearrangement links TRBV13 to TRBJ2-7, with D possibly being TRBD1 (5 bases). There are 14 residues in the CDR3. Between the trimmed V and J ends, which lost 5 bases and 6 bases, there was a span of 17 bases. Germline CDR1 PRHDT, CDR2 FYEKMQ (reference sequence). The CDR3 loop is CASSLKTVRPEQYF. In nucleotides, the CDR3 is TGTGCCAGCAGCCTCAAGACAGTGCGTCCCGAGCAGTACTTC.

This chain uses TRBV5-1 with TRBJ2-3; D not certain. The CDR3 spans 13 residues. V was trimmed by 4 bases and J by 6 bases, leaving 12 bases between them. CDR1 SGHRS and CDR2 YFSETQ come from the germline V gene. The CDR3 DNA follows: TGCGCCAGCAGCCTGGAGAAGTATGATACGCAGTATTTT. It translates to CASSLEKYDTQYF.

Turning to this clone: The junction departs from the called germline gene at one end, perhaps through a read error. The chain uses TRBV7-7 and TRBJ2-1, with D uncertain. The germline V gene encodes CDR1 SSHAT and CDR2 FNYEAQ (reference sequence). The CDR3 totals 13 residues. The CDR3 nucleotides read TGTGCTAGCAGCCCCGATCGGAACAATGAGCAGTTCTTC. Translated, it gives CASSPDRNNEQFF. Variable domain in full (rest from reference TRBV7-7 and TRBJ2-1): GAGVSQSPRYKVTKRGQDVTLRCDPISSHATLYWYQQALGQGPEFLTYFNYEAQPDKSGLPSDRFSAERPEGSISTLTIQRTEQRDSAMYRCASSPDRNNEQFFGPGTRLTVL.

The chain carries TRBV5-4 and TRBJ1-2; no reliable D call. CDR1 is SGHNT, CDR2 YYREEE, per germline (reference sequence). V was cut by 2 bases and J by 3 bases, with 5 bases left in between. The CDR3 is 12 residues long. In DNA form, the CDR3 reads TGTGCCAGCAGCTTAAGAGACTATGGCTACACCTTC. This gives the protein CASSLRDYGYTF.

CDR3 protein: CASQGGAGELFF. DNA for the CDR3: TGTGCCAGCCAGGGGGGGGCCGGGGAGCTGTTTTTT. The chain combines TRBV28 with TRBJ2-2; D possibly uses TRBD1 or TRBD2 (7 bases each). Trimming took 8 bases from V and 6 from J, leaving 10 bases between them. CDR1 is MDHEN, CDR2 SYDVKM, per germline. The CDR3 has 12 amino acids.

For this clone: A read error may account for a junction end that differs from germline. V and J are TRBV27 and TRBJ2-5; 8 bases are shared with TRBD2. CDR1 and CDR2 from the germline V gene are MNHEY and SMNVEV (reference sequence). CDR3 length: 14 amino acids. In DNA, the CDR3 is TGTGCCAGCAGTCCGCGGGGGGTTTCAGAGGCCCAGTACTTC. Translation: CASSPRGVSEAQYF.

The gene calls are TRBV5-1 and TRBJ1-3, with 7 positions matching TRBD1. CDR3 length: 15 amino acids. With 4 bases clipped from V and 2 bases from J, the junction kept 6 bases outside the gene matches. In germline, CDR1 is SGHRS, CDR2 YFSETQ. The CDR3 nucleotides are TGCGCCAGCAGCCCCAGGGGGGAGGCTGGAAACACCATATATTTT. It encodes CASSPRGEAGNTIYF.

This clone occurred once. The chain joins TRBV9 to TRBJ2-4; D is possibly TRBD2 (6 bases). V was trimmed by 0 bases and J by 6 bases, leaving 19 bases between them. The CDR3 runs to 17 residues. Germline CDR1 and CDR2: SGDLS and YYNGEE. Here the CDR3 reads CASSVAHGGALGNIQYF. DNA for the CDR3: TGTGCCAGCAGCGTAGCTCATGGAGGGGCTCTGGGAAACATTCAGTACTTC.

This chain joins TRBV12-5 and TRBJ1-3; the D gene is possibly TRBD1 (5 bases). CDR3 length: 14 residues. The V gene lost 5 bases and the J gene lost 5 bases, with 13 bases spanning the gap. CDR1 LGHNT and CDR2 FRNRAP come from the germline V gene. The DNA for the CDR3 is TGTGCTAGTGGTCAGACAGTGGGTAGAAACACCATATATTTT. Amino acids: CASGQTVGRNTIYF. Looking up the rest from reference TRBV12-5 and TRBJ1-3 gives the full variable domain: DARVTQTPRHKVTEMGQEVTMRCQPILGHNTVFWYRQTMMQGLELLAYFRNRAPLDDSGMPKDRFSAEMPDATLATLKIQPSEPRDSAVYFCASGQTVGRNTIYFGEGSWLTVV.

V gene TRBV18 combines with J gene TRBJ1-6, with a tentative D call TRBD1 (5 bases). Germline loops: CDR1 KGHSH, CDR2 LQKENI. Trimming removed 4 bases from V and 7 bases from J, with 17 bases in between. This CDR3 is built from 16 residues. In DNA, the CDR3 is TGTGCCAGCTCACGAGAGGAAGCAGGGACGAATTCACCCCTCCACTTT. It is translated as CASSREEAGTNSPLHF.

The chain carries TRBV9 and TRBJ2-3; 12 nucleotides align to TRBD2. This CDR3 has 14 amino acids. Germline V gene sequence: CDR1 SGDLS, CDR2 YYNGEE. V shed 3 bases and J 4 bases; nucleotides not matched to a gene: 0. This CDR3 is CASSGLAGADTQYF. DNA for the CDR3: TGTGCCAGCAGCGGACTAGCGGGGGCAGATACGCAGTATTTT. The full variable domain, in which reference TRBV9 and TRBJ2-3 provide the parts outside the CDR3, is DSGVTQTPKHLITATGQRVTLRCSPRSGDLSVYWYQQSLDQGLQFLIQYYNGEERAKGNILERFSAQQFPDLHSELNLSSLELGDSALYFCASSGLAGADTQYFGPGTRLTVL.

The chain is built from TRBV6-6 and TRBJ2-7, with a possible D match to TRBD1 (6 bases). V shed 5 bases and J shed 1 base, with 15 bases lying between them. Germline values: CDR1 MNHNY, CDR2 SVGAGI (reference sequence). CDR3 size: 15 residues. The CDR3 is CASSDTDRLSYEQYF. Here the CDR3 DNA reads TGTGCCAGCAGTGATACTGACAGGCTTTCCTACGAGCAGTACTTC.

This chain connects TRBV7-6 to TRBJ2-1; D might be TRBD2 (5 bases). CDR1 SGHVS and CDR2 FNYEAQ come from the germline V gene. V was cut by 5 bases and J by 0 bases, with 14 bases left in between. The CDR3 has 16 amino acids. The CDR3 region has the DNA TGTGCCAGCAGCGCGCATAGCGTGAGCTCCTACAATGAGCAGTTCTTC. It encodes CASSAHSVSSYNEQFF. The full variable domain, its missing parts supplied by reference TRBV7-6 and TRBJ2-1, is GAGVSQSPRYKVTKRGQDVALRCDPISGHVSLYWYRQALGQGPEFLTYFNYEAQQDKSGLPNDRFSAERPEGSISTLTIQRTEQRDSAMYRCASSAHSVSSYNEQFFGPGTRLTVL.

This chain uses TRBV6-5 with TRBJ2-7; TRBD1 matches at 7 bases. Germline trimming cut 5 bases from V and 3 bases from J; bases unmatched to any gene: 4. CDR1 is MNHEY and CDR2 is SVGAGI in the germline V gene. The CDR3 is 13 residues long. The CDR3 sequence: CASSRDRGYEQYF. The CDR3 DNA follows: TGTGCCAGCAGTCGGGACAGAGGCTACGAGCAGTACTTC.